What follows is one TCR beta chain and its context. This sample is drawn from a study of cytomegalovirus exposure and HLA in healthy donors. Study details: Prior work identified some 120 million unique TCR beta sequences in some 200 million T cells. The Caucasian-associated ancestry cluster held roughly 84% of around 380 genotyped donors.

Primers included in the PCR were 60 Vbeta and 13 Jbeta primers. The table came from immunoSEQ multiplex PCR; TCRdb's copy has only in-frame clones and leaves some out. The sample shows some 200,000 clones, approximately 83% of them seen only once. Trimming removed 11 bases at V and 0 bases at J, with 14 bases between. The CDR3 length is 14 residues. The germline V gene encodes CDR1 MNHNS and CDR2 SASEGT. Sequenced input: PBMCs. V gene TRBV6-1 combines with J gene TRBJ1-3, with D possibly TRBD1 on 6 matching bases. This clonotype originated in a boy aged 2 to 10 in good health and CMV-seronegative. The CDR3 reads CASRTGNSGNTIYF. The CDR3, as DNA: TGTGCCTCGCGAACAGGGAACTCTGGAAACACCATATATTTT.